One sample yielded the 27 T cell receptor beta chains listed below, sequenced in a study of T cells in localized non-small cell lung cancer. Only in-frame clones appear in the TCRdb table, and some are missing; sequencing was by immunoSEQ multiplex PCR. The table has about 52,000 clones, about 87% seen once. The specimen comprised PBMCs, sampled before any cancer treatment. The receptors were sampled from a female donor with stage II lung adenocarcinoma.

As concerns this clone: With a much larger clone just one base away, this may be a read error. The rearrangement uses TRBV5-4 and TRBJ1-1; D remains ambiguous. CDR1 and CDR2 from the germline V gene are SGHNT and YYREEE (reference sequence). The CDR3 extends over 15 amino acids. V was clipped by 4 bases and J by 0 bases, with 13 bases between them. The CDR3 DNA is TGTGCCAGCAGCCCGACGGGGATCATGAACACTGAAGCTTTCTTT. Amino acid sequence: CASSPTGIMNTEAFF.

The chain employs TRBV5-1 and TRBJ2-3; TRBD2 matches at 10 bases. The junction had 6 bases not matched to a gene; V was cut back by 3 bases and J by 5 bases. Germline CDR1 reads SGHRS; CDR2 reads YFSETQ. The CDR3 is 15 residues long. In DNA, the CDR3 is TGCGCCAGCAGCTCCGCCGGGACTAGCGTAGATACGCAGTATTTT. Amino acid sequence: CASSSAGTSVDTQYF.

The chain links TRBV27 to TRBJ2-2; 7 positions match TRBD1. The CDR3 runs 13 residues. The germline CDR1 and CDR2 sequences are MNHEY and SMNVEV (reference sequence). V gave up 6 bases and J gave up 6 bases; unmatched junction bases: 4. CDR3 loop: CASSPDRPGELFF. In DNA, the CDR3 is TGTGCCAGCAGCCCGGACAGGCCCGGGGAGCTGTTTTTT.

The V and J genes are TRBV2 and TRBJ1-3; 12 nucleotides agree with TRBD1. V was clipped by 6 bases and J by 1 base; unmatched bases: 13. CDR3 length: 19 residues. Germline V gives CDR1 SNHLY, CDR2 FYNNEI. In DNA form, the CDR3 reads TGTGCCAGCAGCTATAGGCCGGGACAGGGGGCGGTATCTGGAAACACCATATATTTT. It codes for CASSYRPGQGAVSGNTIYF.

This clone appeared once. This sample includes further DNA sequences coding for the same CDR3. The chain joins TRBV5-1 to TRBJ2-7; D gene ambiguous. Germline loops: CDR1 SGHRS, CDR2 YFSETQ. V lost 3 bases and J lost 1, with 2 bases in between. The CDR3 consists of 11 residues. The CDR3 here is CASSSSYEQYF. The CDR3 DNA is TGCGCCAGCAGCTCTTCCTACGAGCAGTACTTC.

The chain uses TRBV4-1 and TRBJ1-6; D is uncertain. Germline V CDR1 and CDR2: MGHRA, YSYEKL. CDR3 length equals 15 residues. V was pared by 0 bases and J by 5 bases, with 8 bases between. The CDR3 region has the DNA TGCGCCAGCAGCCAAGAGGTCAGAAATAATTCACCCCTCCACTTT. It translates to CASSQEVRNNSPLHF.

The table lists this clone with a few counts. CDR3 in DNA: TGCGCCAGCAGACTGGACAGCAATTCACCCCTCCACTTT. Amino acid sequence: CASRLDSNSPLHF. The chain uses TRBV10-2 and TRBJ1-6; tentative D call: TRBD1 (6 bases). CDR1 and CDR2 (germline): WSHSY, SAAADI. The V gene lost 6 bases and the J gene lost 7 bases, with 10 bases spanning the gap. This CDR3 is 13 amino acids long.

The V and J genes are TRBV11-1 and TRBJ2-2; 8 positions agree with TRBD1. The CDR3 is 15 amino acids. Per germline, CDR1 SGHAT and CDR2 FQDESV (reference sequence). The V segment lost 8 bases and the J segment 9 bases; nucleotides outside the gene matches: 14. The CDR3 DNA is TGTGCCAGCGAAAGACAGGGGAGTATTCGTAGGGAGCTGTTTTTT. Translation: CASERQGSIRRELFF. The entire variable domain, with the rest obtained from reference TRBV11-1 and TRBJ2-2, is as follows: EAEVAQSPRYKITEKSQAVAFWCDPISGHATLYWYRQILGQGPELLVQFQDESVVDDSQLPKDRFSAERLKGVDSTLKIQPAELGDSAMYLCASERQGSIRRELFFGEGSRLTVL.

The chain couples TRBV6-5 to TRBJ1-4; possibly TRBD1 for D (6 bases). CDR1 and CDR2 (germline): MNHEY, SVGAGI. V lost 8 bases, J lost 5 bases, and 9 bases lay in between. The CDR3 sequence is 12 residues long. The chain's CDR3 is CASGRGNEKLFF. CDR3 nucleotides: TGTGCCAGCGGGAGGGGGAATGAAAAACTGTTTTTT.

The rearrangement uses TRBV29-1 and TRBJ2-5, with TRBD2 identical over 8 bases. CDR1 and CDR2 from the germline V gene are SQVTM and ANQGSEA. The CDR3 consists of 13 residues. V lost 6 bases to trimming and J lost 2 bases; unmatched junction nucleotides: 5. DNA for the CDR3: TGCAGCGTAGGCGGCGGGGGGCAAGAGACCCAGTACTTC. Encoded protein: CSVGGGGQETQYF.

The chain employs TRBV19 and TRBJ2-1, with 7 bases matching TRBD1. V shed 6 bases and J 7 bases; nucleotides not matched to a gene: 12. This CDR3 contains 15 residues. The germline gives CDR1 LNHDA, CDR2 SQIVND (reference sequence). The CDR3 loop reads CASSVISGTENEQFF. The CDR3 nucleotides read TGTGCCAGTAGCGTTATTTCCGGGACAGAGAATGAGCAGTTCTTC.

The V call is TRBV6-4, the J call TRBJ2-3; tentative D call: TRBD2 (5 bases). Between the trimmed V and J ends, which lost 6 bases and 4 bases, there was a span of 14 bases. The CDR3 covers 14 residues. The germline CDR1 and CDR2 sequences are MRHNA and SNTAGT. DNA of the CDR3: TGTGCCAGCAGCTATAATCCCGGGGCAGATACGCAGTATTTT. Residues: CASSYNPGADTQYF.

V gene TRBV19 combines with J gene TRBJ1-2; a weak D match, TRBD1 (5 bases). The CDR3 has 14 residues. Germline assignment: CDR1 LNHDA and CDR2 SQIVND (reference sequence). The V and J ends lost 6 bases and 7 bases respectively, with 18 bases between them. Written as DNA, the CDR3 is TGTGCCAGTAGGAACCCAGGGCAGGGCGGTGGCTACACCTTC. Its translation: CASRNPGQGGGYTF.

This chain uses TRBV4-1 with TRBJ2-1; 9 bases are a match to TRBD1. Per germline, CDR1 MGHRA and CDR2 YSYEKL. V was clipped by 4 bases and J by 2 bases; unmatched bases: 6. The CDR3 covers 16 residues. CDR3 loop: CASSRADRGPYNEQFF. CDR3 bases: TGCGCCAGCAGCCGAGCGGACAGGGGACCCTACAATGAGCAGTTCTTC.

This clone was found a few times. CDR3 amino acids: CASSLLGGEQYF. CDR3 nucleotide sequence: TGTGCCAGCAGCTTGTTAGGGGGCGAGCAGTACTTC. The chain combines TRBV5-6 with TRBJ2-7; D is perhaps TRBD1 (6 bases). The CDR3 length is 12 residues. CDR1 and CDR2 from the germline V gene are SGHDT and YYEEEE. V was clipped by 1 base and J by 6 bases, with 8 bases between them.

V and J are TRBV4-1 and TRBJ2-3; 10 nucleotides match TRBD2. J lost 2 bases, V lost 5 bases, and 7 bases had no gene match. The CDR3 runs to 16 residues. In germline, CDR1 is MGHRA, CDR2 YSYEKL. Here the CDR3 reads CASSTRTSGNTDTQYF. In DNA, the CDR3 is TGCGCCAGCAGCACCCGGACTAGCGGCAACACAGATACGCAGTATTTT.

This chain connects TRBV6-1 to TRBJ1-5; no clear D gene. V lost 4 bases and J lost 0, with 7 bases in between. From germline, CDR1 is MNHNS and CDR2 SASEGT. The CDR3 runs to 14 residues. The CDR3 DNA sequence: TGTGCCAGCAGTGTGGCATCTAGCAATCAGCCCCAGCATTTT. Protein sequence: CASSVASSNQPQHF.

The CDR3 sequence is CSVTGAQANYGYTF. The CDR3 region has the DNA TGCAGCGTTACGGGGGCCCAAGCTAACTATGGCTACACCTTC. The chain combines TRBV29-1 with TRBJ1-2; TRBD1 is a possible D gene (6 bases). The germline V gene has CDR1 SQVTM and CDR2 ANQGSEA. This CDR3 comprises 14 residues. V was cut by 5 bases and J by 0 bases, with 13 bases left in between.

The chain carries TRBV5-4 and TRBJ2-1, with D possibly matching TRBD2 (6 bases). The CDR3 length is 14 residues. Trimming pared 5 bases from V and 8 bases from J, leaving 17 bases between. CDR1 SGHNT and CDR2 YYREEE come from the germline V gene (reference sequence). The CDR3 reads CASRRDLTVDEQFF. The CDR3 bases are TGTGCCAGCAGGAGGGACTTGACTGTGGATGAGCAGTTCTTC.

The CDR3 here is CASSLKTSGGHNEQFF. CDR3 bases: TGTGCCAGCAGCTTGAAGACTAGCGGGGGTCACAATGAGCAGTTCTTC. The chain joins TRBV5-5 to TRBJ2-1; 12 bases line up with TRBD2. CDR3 length: 16 residues. From germline, CDR1 is SGHKS and CDR2 YYEKEE (reference sequence). V lost 1 base, J lost 5 bases, and 4 bases stayed unmatched.

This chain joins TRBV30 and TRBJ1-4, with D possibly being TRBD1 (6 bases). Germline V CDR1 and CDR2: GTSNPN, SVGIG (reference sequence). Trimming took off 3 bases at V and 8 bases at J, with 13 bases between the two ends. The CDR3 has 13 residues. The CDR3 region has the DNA TGTGCCTGGAGGAACGGGGGCTTGGAAAAACTGTTTTTT. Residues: CAWRNGGLEKLFF.

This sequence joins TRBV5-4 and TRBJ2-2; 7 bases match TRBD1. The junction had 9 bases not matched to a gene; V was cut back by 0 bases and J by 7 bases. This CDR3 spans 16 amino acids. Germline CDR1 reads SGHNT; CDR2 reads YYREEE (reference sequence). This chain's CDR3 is CASSLVRGQAIGELFF. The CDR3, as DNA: TGTGCCAGCAGCTTGGTACGTGGACAGGCGATCGGGGAGCTGTTTTTT.

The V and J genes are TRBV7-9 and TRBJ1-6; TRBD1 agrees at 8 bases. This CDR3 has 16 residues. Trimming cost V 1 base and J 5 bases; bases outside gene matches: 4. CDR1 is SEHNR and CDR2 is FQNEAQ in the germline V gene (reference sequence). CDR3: CASSLGTGHNNSPLHF. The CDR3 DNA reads TGTGCCAGCAGCTTAGGGACAGGGCACAATAATTCACCCCTCCACTTT.

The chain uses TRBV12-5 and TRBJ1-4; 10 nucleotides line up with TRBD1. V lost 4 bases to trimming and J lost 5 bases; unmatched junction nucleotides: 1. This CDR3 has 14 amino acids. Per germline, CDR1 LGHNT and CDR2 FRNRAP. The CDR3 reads CASGSGQGNEKLFF. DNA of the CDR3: TGTGCTAGTGGTTCGGGACAGGGGAATGAAAAACTGTTTTTT.

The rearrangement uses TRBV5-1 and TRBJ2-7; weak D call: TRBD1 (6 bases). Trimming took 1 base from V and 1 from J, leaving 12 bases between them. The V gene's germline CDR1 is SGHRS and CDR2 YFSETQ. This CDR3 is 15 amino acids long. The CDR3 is CASSLLGTPSYEQYF. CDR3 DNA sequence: TGCGCCAGCAGCTTGCTCGGGACACCATCCTACGAGCAGTACTTC.

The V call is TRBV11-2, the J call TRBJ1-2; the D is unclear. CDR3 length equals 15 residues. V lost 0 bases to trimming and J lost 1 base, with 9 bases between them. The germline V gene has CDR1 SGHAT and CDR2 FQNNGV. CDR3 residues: CASSLDRAVNYGYTF. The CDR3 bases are TGTGCCAGCAGCTTAGATAGGGCGGTTAACTATGGCTACACCTTC.

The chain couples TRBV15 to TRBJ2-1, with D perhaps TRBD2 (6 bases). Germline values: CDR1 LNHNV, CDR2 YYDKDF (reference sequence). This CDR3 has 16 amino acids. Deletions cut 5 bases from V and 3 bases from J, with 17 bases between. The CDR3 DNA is TGTGCCACCAGCTCTGCGTCCGGGACTCTCTACAATGAGCAGTTCTTC. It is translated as CATSSASGTLYNEQFF.